This TCR beta chain was captured by sequencing in a study of cytomegalovirus exposure and HLA in healthy donors. The wider study: As an earlier analysis found, about 179 million T cells yielded 100 million to 130 million unique TCR beta sequences.

Findings and caveats of the study: Later analysis revealed greater clonal expansion in HLA-associated TCR beta chains than in equally common others.

It was with 60 Vbeta and 13 Jbeta primers that the PCR ran. Clones were sequenced by immunoSEQ multiplex PCR, and TCRdb holds only the in-frame ones, with some missing. The sample has about 120,000 clones, about 75% seen once. Germline CDR1 and CDR2: SNHLY and FYNNEI. The V segment lost 7 bases and the J segment 0 bases; nucleotides outside the gene matches: 9. The CDR3 runs 15 residues. With regard to this clone: The antigen is not known.

This TCR was recovered from a woman between 40 and 50 years old in good health and CMV-seropositive. The chain employs TRBV2 and TRBJ2-7; 7 bases line up with TRBD2. The material sequenced was PBMCs. The CDR3 DNA sequence: TGTGCCAGCATGGAGACTAGCTACTCCTCCTACGAGCAGTACTTC. Amino acids: CASMETSYSSYEQYF.